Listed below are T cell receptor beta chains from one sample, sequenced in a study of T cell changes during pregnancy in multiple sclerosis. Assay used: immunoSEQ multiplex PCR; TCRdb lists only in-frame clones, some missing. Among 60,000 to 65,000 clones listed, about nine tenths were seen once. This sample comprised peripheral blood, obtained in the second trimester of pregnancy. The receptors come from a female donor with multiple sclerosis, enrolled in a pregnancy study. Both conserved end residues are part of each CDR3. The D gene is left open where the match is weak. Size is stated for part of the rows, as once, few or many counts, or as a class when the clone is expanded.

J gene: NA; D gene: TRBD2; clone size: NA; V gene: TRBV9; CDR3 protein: CASSVGAGSSYEQYF
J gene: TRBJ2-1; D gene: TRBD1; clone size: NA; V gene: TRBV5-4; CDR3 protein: CASSPQGSYNEQFF
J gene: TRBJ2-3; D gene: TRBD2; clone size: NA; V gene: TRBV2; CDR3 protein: CASRGAGGPSDTQYF
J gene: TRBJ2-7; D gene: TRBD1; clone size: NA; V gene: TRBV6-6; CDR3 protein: CASSSLDREPYEQYF
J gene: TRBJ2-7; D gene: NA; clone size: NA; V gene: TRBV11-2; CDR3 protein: CASSLETSGEQYF
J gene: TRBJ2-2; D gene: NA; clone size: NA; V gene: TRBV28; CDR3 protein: CASTRPPNTGELFF
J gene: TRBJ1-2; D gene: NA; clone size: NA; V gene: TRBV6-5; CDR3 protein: CASRGGAYGYTF
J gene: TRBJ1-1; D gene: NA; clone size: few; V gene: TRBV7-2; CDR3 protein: CASSYVRRDTEAFF
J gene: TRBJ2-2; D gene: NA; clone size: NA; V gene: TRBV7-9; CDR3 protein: CASSSRTTGTGELFF
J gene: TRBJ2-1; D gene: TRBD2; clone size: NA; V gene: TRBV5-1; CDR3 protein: CASSSGTSGYNEQFF
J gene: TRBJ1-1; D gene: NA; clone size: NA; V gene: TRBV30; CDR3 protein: CACRGRENTEAFF
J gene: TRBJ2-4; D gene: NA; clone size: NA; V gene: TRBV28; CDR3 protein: CASSYGGGAKNIQYF
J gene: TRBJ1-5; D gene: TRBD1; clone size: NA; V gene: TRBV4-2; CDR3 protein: CASSQSGQAGNQPQHF
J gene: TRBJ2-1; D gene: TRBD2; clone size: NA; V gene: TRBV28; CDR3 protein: CASINTKGTSVNEQFF
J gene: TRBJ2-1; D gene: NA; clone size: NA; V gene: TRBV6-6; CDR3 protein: CASKEGRSYNEQFF
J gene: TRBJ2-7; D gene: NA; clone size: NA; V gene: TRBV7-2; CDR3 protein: CASSEGAAELYEQYF
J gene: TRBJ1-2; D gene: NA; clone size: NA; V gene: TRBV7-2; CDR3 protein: CASSSQGSNYGYTF
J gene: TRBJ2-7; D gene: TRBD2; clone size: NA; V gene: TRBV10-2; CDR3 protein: CASLGGTSAKQYF
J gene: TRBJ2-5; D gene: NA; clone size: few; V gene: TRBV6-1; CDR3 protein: CASSVPAIPRETQYF
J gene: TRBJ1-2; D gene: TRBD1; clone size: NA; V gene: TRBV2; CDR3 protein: CASRGTGWRYGYTF
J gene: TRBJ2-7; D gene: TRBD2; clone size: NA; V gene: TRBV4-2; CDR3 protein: CASSQTGGISEQYF
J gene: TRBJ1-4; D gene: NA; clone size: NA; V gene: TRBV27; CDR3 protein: CASRKQGSTNEKLFF
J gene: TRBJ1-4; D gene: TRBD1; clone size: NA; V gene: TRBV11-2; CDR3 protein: CASSPTGGAYEKLFF
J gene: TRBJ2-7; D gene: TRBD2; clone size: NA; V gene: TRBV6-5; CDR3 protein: CASYMRGAYEQYF
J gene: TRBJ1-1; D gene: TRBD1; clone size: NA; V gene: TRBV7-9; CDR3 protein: CASSSWDRAGTEAFF
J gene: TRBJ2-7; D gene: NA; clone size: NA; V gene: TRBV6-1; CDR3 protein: CASSLRTPRDEQYF
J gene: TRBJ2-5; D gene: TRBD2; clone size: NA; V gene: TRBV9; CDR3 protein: CASSVREGRRETQYF
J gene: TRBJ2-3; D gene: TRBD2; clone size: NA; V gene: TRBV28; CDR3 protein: CASSTSADTQYF
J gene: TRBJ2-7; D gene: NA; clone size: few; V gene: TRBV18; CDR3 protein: CASSPPPGYEQYF
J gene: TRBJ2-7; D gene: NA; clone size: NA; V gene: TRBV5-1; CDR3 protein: CASSGDSGVYEQYF
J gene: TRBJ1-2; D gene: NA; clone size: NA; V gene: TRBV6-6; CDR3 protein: CASRIPLQTGPKGYTF
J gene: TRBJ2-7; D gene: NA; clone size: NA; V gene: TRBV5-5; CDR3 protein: CASSLSASTYEQYF